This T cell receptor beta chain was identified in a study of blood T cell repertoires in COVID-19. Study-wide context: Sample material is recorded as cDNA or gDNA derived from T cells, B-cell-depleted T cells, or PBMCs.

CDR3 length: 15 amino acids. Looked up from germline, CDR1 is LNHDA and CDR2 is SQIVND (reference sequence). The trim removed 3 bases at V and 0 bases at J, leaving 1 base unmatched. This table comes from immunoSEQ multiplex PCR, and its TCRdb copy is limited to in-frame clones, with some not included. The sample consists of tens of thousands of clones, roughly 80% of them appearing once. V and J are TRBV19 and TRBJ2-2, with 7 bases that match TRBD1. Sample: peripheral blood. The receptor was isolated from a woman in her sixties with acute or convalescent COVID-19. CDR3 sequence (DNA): TGTGCCAGTAGTATGGGACAGACGAACACCGGGGAGCTGTTTTTT. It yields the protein CASSMGQTNTGELFF.